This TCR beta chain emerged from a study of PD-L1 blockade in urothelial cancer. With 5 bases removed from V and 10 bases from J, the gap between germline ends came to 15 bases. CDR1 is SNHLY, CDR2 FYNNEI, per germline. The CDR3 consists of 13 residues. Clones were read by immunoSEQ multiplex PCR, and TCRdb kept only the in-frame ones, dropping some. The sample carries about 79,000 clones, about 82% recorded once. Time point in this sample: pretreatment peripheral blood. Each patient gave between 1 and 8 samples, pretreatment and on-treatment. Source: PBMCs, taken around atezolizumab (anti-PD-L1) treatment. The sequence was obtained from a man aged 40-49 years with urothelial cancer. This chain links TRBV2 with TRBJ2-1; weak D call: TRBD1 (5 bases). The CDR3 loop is CASSQLGHGEQFF. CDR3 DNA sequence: TGTGCCAGCAGTCAATTGGGGCATGGGGAGCAGTTCTTC.